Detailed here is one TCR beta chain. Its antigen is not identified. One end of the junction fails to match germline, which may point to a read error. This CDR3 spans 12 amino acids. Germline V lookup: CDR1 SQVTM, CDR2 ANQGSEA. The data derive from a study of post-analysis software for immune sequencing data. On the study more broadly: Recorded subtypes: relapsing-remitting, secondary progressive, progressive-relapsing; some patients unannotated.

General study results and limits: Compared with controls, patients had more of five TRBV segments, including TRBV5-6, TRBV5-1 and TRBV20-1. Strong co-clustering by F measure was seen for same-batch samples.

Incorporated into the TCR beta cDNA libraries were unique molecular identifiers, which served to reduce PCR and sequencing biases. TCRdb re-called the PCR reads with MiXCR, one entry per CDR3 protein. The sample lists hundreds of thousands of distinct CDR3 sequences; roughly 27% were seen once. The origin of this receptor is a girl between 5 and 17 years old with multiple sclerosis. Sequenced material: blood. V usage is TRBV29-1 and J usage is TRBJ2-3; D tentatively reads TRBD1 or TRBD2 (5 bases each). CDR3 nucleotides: TGCATCGTTGGGGGTTGGGGCGATACGCAGTATTTT. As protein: CIVGGWGDTQYF.